This T cell receptor beta chain was profiled in a study of blood T cell repertoires in COVID-19. Study-wide context: Samples representing acute and convalescent COVID-19 were sourced from the United States, Italy and Spain. The analysed material was cDNA or gDNA that came from T cells, B-cell-depleted T cells, or PBMCs.

This CDR3 is 13 amino acids long. V dropped 1 base and J dropped 5 bases, with 8 bases sitting between them. The germline V gene encodes CDR1 LGHDT and CDR2 YNNKEL (reference sequence). As processed by the authors: Scientists estimated how many nucleated cells there were by amplifying reference gene primers. The data were produced by immunoSEQ multiplex PCR, yet TCRdb's version contains in-frame clones alone and is incomplete. V, J and clone size were drawn from that table, and D and trimming were deduced from the DNA. The sample has roughly 190,000 clones; more than 70% are singletons. This TCR was sampled from a human donor in a cohort sampled during active COVID-19. Input material: peripheral blood. This chain links TRBV3-1 (or the pseudogene TRBV3-2) with TRBJ1-1; tentatively, D is TRBD1 (6 bases). The CDR3 sequence: CASSQGGQTEAFF. The CDR3 nucleotides read TGTGCCAGCAGCCAAGGTGGACAGACTGAAGCTTTCTTT.